Shown below are 5 T cell receptor beta chains from a single sample sequenced in a study of CD8 T cells in ankylosing spondylitis. TCRdb reanalysed the 5' RACE reads using MiXCR and keeps one entry per CDR3 protein. The data show tens of thousands of distinct CDR3 sequences, with approximately 5.9% seen just once and 10% to 15% held by the top ten. Sample: blood, either unsorted or a sorted T cell fraction (not recorded which). The source is a male donor with ankylosing spondylitis or in good health (not recorded which).

There are many counts of this clonotype. The rearrangement joins TRBV5-1 to TRBJ1-1; tentative D call: TRBD1 (5 bases). CDR3 length equals 15 residues. In germline, CDR1 is SGHRS, CDR2 YFSETQ. V was shortened by 4 bases and J by 2 bases, with 15 bases between the two germline ends. CDR3 sequence (DNA): TGCGCCAGCAGCACCCCCGGGACTATTAACACTGAAGCTTTCTTT. This translates into CASSTPGTINTEAFF.

In this sample, this clonotype turned up many times. At one of its ends the junction is not consistent with the germline gene, which may arise from a read error. V and J are TRBV3-1 and TRBJ2-3, with 13 bases identical to TRBD2. Germline V gene data show CDR1 as LGHDT and CDR2 as YNNKEL (reference sequence). This CDR3 comprises 18 residues. The CDR3, as DNA: TGTGCCTGCAGCCAAGGGCCGACTAGCGGGAGGCGCACAGATACGCAGTATTTT. Protein: CACSQGPTSGRRTDTQYF.

Ten or more counts support this clonotype. J is TRBJ2-5 and V is TRBV5-1; unclear D gene. The V end lost 0 bases, the J end lost 3 bases, and 6 bases lay between the germline ends. Germline lookup yields CDR1 SGHRS and CDR2 YFSETQ. The CDR3 sequence is 13 residues long. CDR3 DNA sequence: TGCGCCAGCAGCTTGGACGGCAAAGAGACCCAGTACTTC. Translated: CASSLDGKETQYF.

This clonotype was seen ten or more times. The chain employs TRBV15 and TRBJ2-1; D may be TRBD1 (6 bases). The CDR3 sequence is 20 residues long. Germline assignment: CDR1 LNHNV and CDR2 YYDKDF (reference sequence). V was trimmed by 4 bases and J by 0 bases, leaving 25 bases between them. The CDR3 nucleotides are TGTGCCACCAGCAAAGGGTCCCAACCCAGGGACACGAGCTCCTACAATGAGCAGTTCTTC. It codes for CATSKGSQPRDTSSYNEQFF.

This clonotype was counted many times. The gene calls are TRBV20-1 and TRBJ2-5; 7 nucleotides match TRBD2. This CDR3 is 14 amino acids long. The V gene's germline CDR1 is DFQATT and CDR2 SNEGSKA (reference sequence). Trimming at V came to 5 bases and at J to 5 bases, leaving 11 bases not matched to a gene. CDR3 region: CSAGGEGREETQYF. As DNA, the CDR3 is TGCAGTGCTGGGGGGGAGGGGCGGGAGGAGACCCAGTACTTC.